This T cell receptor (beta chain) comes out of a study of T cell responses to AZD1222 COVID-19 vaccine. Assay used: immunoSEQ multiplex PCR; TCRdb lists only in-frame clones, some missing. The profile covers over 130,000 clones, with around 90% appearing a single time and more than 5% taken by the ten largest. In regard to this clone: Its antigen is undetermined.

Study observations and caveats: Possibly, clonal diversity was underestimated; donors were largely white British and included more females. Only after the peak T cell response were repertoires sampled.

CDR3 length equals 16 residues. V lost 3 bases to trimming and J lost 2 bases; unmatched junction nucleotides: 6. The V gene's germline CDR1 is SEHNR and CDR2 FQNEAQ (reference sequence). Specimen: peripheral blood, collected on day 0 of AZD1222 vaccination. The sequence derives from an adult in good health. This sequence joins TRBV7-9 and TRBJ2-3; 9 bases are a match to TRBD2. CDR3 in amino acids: CASSLVGGGDTDTQYF. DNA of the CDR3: TGTGCCAGCAGCTTGGTTGGCGGGGGGGACACAGATACGCAGTATTTT.